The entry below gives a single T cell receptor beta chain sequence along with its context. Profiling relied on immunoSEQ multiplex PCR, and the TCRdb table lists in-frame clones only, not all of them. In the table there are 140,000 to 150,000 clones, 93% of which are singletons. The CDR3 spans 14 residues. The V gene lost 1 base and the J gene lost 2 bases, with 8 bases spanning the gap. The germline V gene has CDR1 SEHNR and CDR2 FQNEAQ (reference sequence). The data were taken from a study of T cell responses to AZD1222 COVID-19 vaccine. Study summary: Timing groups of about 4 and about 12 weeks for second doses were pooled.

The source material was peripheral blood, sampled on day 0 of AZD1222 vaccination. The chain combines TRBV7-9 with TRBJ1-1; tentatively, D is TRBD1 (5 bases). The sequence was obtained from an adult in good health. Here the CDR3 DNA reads TGTGCCAGCAGCTTAGGCCAGGGAAACACTGAAGCTTTCTTT. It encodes CASSLGQGNTEAFF.